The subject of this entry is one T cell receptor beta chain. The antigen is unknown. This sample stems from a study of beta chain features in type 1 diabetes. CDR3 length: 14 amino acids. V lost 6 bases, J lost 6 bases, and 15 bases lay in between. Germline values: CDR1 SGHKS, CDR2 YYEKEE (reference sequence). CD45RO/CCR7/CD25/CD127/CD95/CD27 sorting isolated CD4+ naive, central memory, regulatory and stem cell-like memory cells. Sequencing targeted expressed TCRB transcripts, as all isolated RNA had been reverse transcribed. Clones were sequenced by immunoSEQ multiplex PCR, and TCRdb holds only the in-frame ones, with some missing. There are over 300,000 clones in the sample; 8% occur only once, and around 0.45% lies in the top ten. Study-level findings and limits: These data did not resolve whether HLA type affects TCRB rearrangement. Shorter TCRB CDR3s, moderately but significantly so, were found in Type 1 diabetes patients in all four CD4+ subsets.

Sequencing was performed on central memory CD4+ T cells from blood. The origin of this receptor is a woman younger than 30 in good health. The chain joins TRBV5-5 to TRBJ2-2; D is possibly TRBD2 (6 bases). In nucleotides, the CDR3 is TGTGCCAGCATATCCGGGACTTCAGCCGGGGAGCTGTTTTTT. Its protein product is CASISGTSAGELFF.